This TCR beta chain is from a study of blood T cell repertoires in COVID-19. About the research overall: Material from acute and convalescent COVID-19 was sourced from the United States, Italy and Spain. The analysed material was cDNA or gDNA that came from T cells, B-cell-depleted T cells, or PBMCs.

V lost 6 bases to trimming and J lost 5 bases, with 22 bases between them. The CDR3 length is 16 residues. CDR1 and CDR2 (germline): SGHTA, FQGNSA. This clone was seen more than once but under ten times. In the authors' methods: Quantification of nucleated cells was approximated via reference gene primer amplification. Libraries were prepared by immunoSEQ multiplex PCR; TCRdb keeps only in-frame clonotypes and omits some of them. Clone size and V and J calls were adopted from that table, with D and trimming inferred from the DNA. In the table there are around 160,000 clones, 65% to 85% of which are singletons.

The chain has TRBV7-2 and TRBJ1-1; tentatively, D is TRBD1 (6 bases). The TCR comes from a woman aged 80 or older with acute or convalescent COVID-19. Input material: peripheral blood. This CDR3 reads CASSTDSQGWKTEAFF. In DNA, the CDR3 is TGTGCCAGCAGTACCGACAGCCAGGGGTGGAAGACTGAAGCTTTCTTT. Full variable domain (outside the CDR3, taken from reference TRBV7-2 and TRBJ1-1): GAGVSQSPSNKVTEKGKDVELRCDPISGHTALYWYRQSLGQGLEFLIYFQGNSAPDKSGLPSDRFSAERTGGSVSTLTIQRTQQEDSAVYLCASSTDSQGWKTEAFFGQGTRLTVV.